The rows below give T cell receptor beta chains drawn from one sample of a study of somatic mutations in cytotoxic T cells in rheumatoid arthritis. The protocol was immunoSEQ multiplex PCR, while the TCRdb copy is restricted to in-frame clones and leaves out a portion. The table lists some 27,000 clones, 70% to 80% of them singletons. The specimen sequenced was CD8+ T cells sorted from blood. Source of these receptors: a woman aged 18-29 years in good health. The CDR3 runs from the conserved cysteine through the conserved F or W. D genes are given only for firm matches. The listing skips clone size in some rows; elsewhere it reads once, few, many or a size class.

CASSDGGYYGYTF,TGTGCCAGCAGTGACGGGGGATACTATGGCTACACCTTC,-,TRBV2,-,TRBJ1-2
CASSFWGNTEAFF,TGCGCCAGCAGCTTTTGGGGGAACACTGAAGCTTTCTTT,few,TRBV5-1,-,TRBJ1-1
CASSNGDSNQPQHF,TGTGCCAGTAGTAACGGGGATAGCAATCAGCCCCAGCATTTT,-,TRBV19,-,TRBJ1-5
CASLAGETEAFF,TGTGCCAGCTTGGCAGGGGAGACTGAAGCTTTCTTT,-,TRBV2,-,TRBJ1-1
CASSYSGGTEAFF,TGTGCCAGCAGTTACTCAGGGGGCACTGAAGCTTTCTTT,-,TRBV6-5,-,TRBJ1-1
CASSPPGWPDTQYF,TGTGCCAGCAGCCCCCCCGGATGGCCAGATACGCAGTATTTT,once,TRBV2,-,TRBJ2-3
CASSIVGNEQFF,TGTGCCAGTAGTATAGTAGGGAACGAGCAGTTCTTC,-,TRBV19,-,TRBJ2-1
CASSMGSSSYNEQFF,TGTGCCAGCAGTATGGGGAGTTCTTCCTACAATGAGCAGTTCTTC,once,TRBV28,-,TRBJ2-1
CASSRGQKAFF,TGTGCCAGCAGTCGGGGACAGAAAGCTTTCTTT,-,TRBV6-6,TRBD1,TRBJ1-1
CASSATVGSYNEQFF,TGTGCCAGCAGCGCCACAGTGGGGTCCTACAATGAGCAGTTCTTC,once,TRBV11-2,-,TRBJ2-1
CASSEAYGSLTYEQYF,TGCGCCAGCAGTGAGGCTTACGGGTCCCTGACCTACGAGCAGTACTTC,-,TRBV10-2,-,TRBJ2-7
CASSWGTNYNEQFF,TGTGCCAGCAGCTGGGGCACGAACTACAATGAGCAGTTCTTC,-,TRBV7-9,-,TRBJ2-1
CASSGRVSDPGELFF,TGTGCCAGCAGCGGTCGAGTCTCCGACCCCGGGGAGCTGTTTTTT,-,TRBV7-9,-,TRBJ2-2
CASGSDGTNSPLHF,TGTGCTAGTGGTTCCGATGGGACGAATTCACCCCTCCACTTT,-,TRBV12-5,-,TRBJ1-6
CASSSLTVSYEQYF,TGTGCCAGCAGTTCCCTGACTGTCTCCTACGAGCAGTACTTC,-,TRBV6-5,-,TRBJ2-7
CASSYGGVNTEAFF,TGTGCCAGCAGTTACGGGGGGGTGAACACTGAAGCTTTCTTT,-,TRBV6-5,-,TRBJ1-1
CASSLELIQETQYF,TGCGCCAGCAGCTTGGAGCTGATCCAAGAGACCCAGTACTTC,-,TRBV5-1,-,TRBJ2-5
CASSDFRLAGEGNTGELFF,TGTGCCAGCAGCGACTTTCGGCTAGCGGGAGAGGGGAACACCGGGGAGCTGTTTTTT,-,TRBV2,TRBD2,TRBJ2-2
CASSLEGQEGERGYTF,TGTGCCAGCAGTTTAGAGGGACAGGAGGGGGAGAGAGGCTACACCTTC,few,TRBV25-1,TRBD1,TRBJ1-2
CASSFGEREWGNEQFF,TGTGCCAGCAGTTTTGGAGAGCGGGAGTGGGGGAATGAGCAGTTCTTC,-,TRBV28,TRBD2,TRBJ2-1
CASSYSGGSNQPQHF,TGTGCCAGCAGTTACTCGGGGGGTAGCAATCAGCCCCAGCATTTT,-,TRBV6-5,-,TRBJ1-5
CASSLVRYQPQHF,TGTGCCAGCAGTTTGGTCAGGTATCAGCCCCAGCATTTT,few,TRBV27,-,TRBJ1-5
CASSQAGRGQPQHF,TGTGCCAGCAGCCAAGCGGGGAGGGGGCAGCCCCAGCATTTT,-,TRBV14,-,TRBJ1-5
CASSPPGTVAGELFF,TGTGCCAGCAGTCCACCCGGGACAGTAGCCGGGGAGCTGTTTTTT,-,TRBV28,TRBD1,TRBJ2-2
CASSVEWGSTEAFF,TGTGCCAGCAGCGTAGAATGGGGGAGCACTGAAGCTTTCTTT,few,TRBV9,-,TRBJ1-1
CASSELTGSSYGYTF,TGTGCCAGCAGCGAACTGACAGGGAGTAGCTATGGCTACACCTTC,-,TRBV7-3,TRBD1,TRBJ1-2
CASRVDSLWSYGYTF,TGCGCCAGCAGGGTGGACAGTTTGTGGAGCTATGGCTACACCTTC,-,TRBV10-1,-,TRBJ1-2
CASLQGGVNEQFF,TGTGCCAGCTTACAGGGGGGGGTCAATGAGCAGTTCTTC,-,TRBV6-6,-,TRBJ2-1
CASSLEQYHEAFF,TGTGCCAGCAGCCTCGAGCAGTACCATGAAGCTTTCTTT,-,TRBV7-6,-,TRBJ1-1
CASSTPVVAQQETQYF,TGTGCCAGCAGCACCCCGGTGGTAGCGCAACAAGAGACCCAGTACTTC,-,TRBV28,-,TRBJ2-5
CSVEGLAGEVGSYNEQFF,TGCAGCGTTGAGGGACTAGCGGGAGAGGTAGGCTCCTACAATGAGCAGTTCTTC,-,TRBV29-1,TRBD2,TRBJ2-1
CASSPTTSTDTQYF,TGTGCCAGCAGCCCAACGACTAGCACAGATACGCAGTATTTT,-,TRBV9,-,TRBJ2-3
CASSLTVEAFF,TGTGCCAGCAGCTTAACAGTCGAAGCTTTCTTT,-,TRBV7-9,-,TRBJ1-1
CASSLGWGPYEQYF,TGTGCCAGCAGCTTAGGATGGGGGCCCTACGAGCAGTACTTC,-,TRBV7-9,-,TRBJ2-7
CASTGTSGEDEQYF,TGTGCCAGCACGGGGACTAGCGGTGAGGACGAGCAGTACTTC,-,TRBV28,TRBD2,TRBJ2-7
CASSSLGSSGNTIYF,TGTGCCAGCAGTTCCTTAGGGAGCTCCGGAAACACCATATATTTT,few,TRBV27,-,TRBJ1-3
CASGLGVYNEQFF,TGTGCTAGTGGTTTGGGGGTGTACAATGAGCAGTTCTTC,-,TRBV12-5,-,TRBJ2-1
CATKKVSGNTIYF,TGTGCCACCAAAAAGGTCTCTGGAAACACCATATATTTT,few,TRBV19,-,TRBJ1-3
CASSGGAVSEAFF,TGTGCCAGCAGCGGCGGGGCTGTATCTGAAGCTTTCTTT,-,TRBV6-5,-,TRBJ1-1
CASSPPLGTSDGNEQFF,TGTGCCAGCAGCCCGCCCCTCGGGACTAGCGACGGCAATGAGCAGTTCTTC,-,TRBV7-9,TRBD2,TRBJ2-1
CASSHSGVGDTEAFF,TGCGCCAGCAGCCACTCCGGGGTCGGGGACACTGAAGCTTTCTTT,-,TRBV4-1,-,TRBJ1-1
CASSQVGGTGWFF,TGCGCCAGCAGCCAAGTGGGGGGGACAGGATGGTTCTTT,-,TRBV4-1,TRBD1,TRBJ1-1
CASSPDGVQDTQYF,TGTGCCAGCAGCCCAGATGGGGTGCAAGATACGCAGTATTTT,-,TRBV5-8,-,TRBJ2-3
CASSDMGQGFEQYF,TGTGCCAGCAGCGATATGGGACAGGGGTTCGAGCAGTACTTC,-,TRBV6-5,TRBD1,TRBJ2-7
CATSSDRGYNSPLHF,TGTGCCACCAGCAGCGACAGGGGATATAATTCACCCCTCCACTTT,-,TRBV15,TRBD1,TRBJ1-6
CASSLGFKPSGANVLTF,TGTGCCAGCAGTTTAGGGTTCAAGCCCTCTGGGGCCAACGTCCTGACTTTC,-,TRBV27,-,TRBJ2-6
CAISGELEETQYF,TGTGCCATCAGTGGGGAGTTAGAAGAGACCCAGTACTTC,-,TRBV10-3,-,TRBJ2-5
CASSQDGRDIYF,TGCGCCAGCAGCCAAGATGGGAGAGACATATATTTT,-,TRBV4-1,-,TRBJ1-3
CASSSGGRISSTDTQYF,TGTGCCAGCAGCTCTGGAGGCAGGATATCTTCAACAGATACGCAGTATTTT,-,TRBV7-9,-,TRBJ2-3
CASTDDPRDTQYF,TGTGCCAGCACTGATGACCCGAGGGATACGCAGTATTTT,few,TRBV6-5,-,TRBJ2-3
CASSLTPGSMNTEAFF,TGCGCCAGCAGCTTGACCCCAGGATCCATGAACACTGAAGCTTTCTTT,once,TRBV5-1,-,TRBJ1-1
CASSSGLYAYEQYF,TGTGCCAGCAGCTCGGGACTTTATGCCTACGAGCAGTACTTC,-,TRBV7-8,-,TRBJ2-7
CASSVGTLYEQYF,TGTGCCAGCAGCGTCGGGACCCTCTACGAGCAGTACTTC,-,TRBV5-6,-,TRBJ2-7